The 14 T cell receptor beta chains given below trace back to one sample, sequenced in a study of shared clonotypes between healthy human individuals. Only CD45RO-negative cells positively selected for CCR7 counted as naive CD8 cells, so terminally differentiated effector memory CD45RA+ cells were excluded. Clones were read by immunoSEQ multiplex PCR, and TCRdb kept only the in-frame ones, dropping some. The sample carries about 2,200,000 clones, around 93% recorded once. The sample consisted of naive CD8+ T cells from PBMCs. Every receptor here comes from a man younger than 35 in good health. Some clones in this sample may be carry-over from other donors' samples.

The CDR3 DNA follows: TGTGCCAGCAGTTTAGACAGGCTCTACAATGAGCAGTTCTTC. Its protein is CASSLDRLYNEQFF. The chain combines TRBV27 with TRBJ2-1, with a tentative D call TRBD1 (6 bases). The CDR3 is 14 amino acids. Germline V gives CDR1 MNHEY, CDR2 SMNVEV (reference sequence). With 2 bases removed from V and 3 bases from J, the gap between germline ends came to 8 bases.

The chain uses TRBV7-6 and TRBJ2-5; D is possibly TRBD1 (5 bases). The length of the CDR3 is 15 residues. V lost 2 bases and J 2 bases, leaving 12 bases between the germline ends. Per the germline V gene, CDR1 is SGHVS and CDR2 is FNYEAQ. As DNA, the CDR3 is TGTGCCAGCAGCTTACTCAAGGGGCTTCAAGAGACCCAGTACTTC. Translation gives CASSLLKGLQETQYF.

The chain couples TRBV4-1 to TRBJ1-1; a possible D gene is TRBD1 (6 bases). CDR3 length equals 17 residues. Trimming removed 1 base at V and 2 bases at J, with 17 bases between. Germline CDR1 MGHRA, CDR2 YSYEKL. This chain's CDR3 is CASSQAGPQGFNTEAFF. The CDR3 DNA is TGCGCCAGCAGCCAAGCGGGGCCACAGGGATTCAACACTGAAGCTTTCTTT.

Only one count was recorded for this clone. The chain combines TRBV7-9 with TRBJ2-7; 7 positions agree with TRBD2. From germline, CDR1 is SEHNR and CDR2 FQNEAQ (reference sequence). The CDR3 is 18 amino acids. Trimming at V came to 5 bases and at J to 2 bases, leaving 18 bases not matched to a gene. The DNA of the CDR3 is TGTGCCAGCAGCCCGCCGGTGGGGGGGGTAGGTCAGCCCTACGAGCAGTACTTC. Its translation is CASSPPVGGVGQPYEQYF.

The J gene is TRBJ2-1, the V gene TRBV2; 8 bases are a match to TRBD2. The V and J ends lost 0 bases and 3 bases, in that order; junction bases with no gene match: 7. This CDR3 is built from 17 residues. Germline CDR1 reads SNHLY; CDR2 reads FYNNEI. CDR3 amino acids: CASSEAELADIYNEQFF. The CDR3 DNA sequence: TGTGCCAGCAGTGAAGCGGAACTAGCGGATATCTACAATGAGCAGTTCTTC. The full variable domain, its missing parts supplied by reference TRBV2 and TRBJ2-1, is EPEVTQTPSHQVTQMGQEVILRCVPISNHLYFYWYRQILGQKVEFLVSFYNNEISEKSEIFDDQFSVERPDGSNFTLKIRSTKLEDSAMYFCASSEAELADIYNEQFFGPGTRLTVL.

This chain connects TRBV27 to TRBJ2-1, with TRBD2 matching over 10 bases. Per the germline V gene, CDR1 is MNHEY and CDR2 is SMNVEV (reference sequence). V trimming: 5 bases; J trimming: 0 bases; junction bases outside the gene matches: 7. The CDR3 totals 17 residues. DNA of the CDR3: TGTGCCAGCAGTCGCCTAGCGGGAGAGGGCTCCTACAATGAGCAGTTCTTC. It is translated as CASSRLAGEGSYNEQFF.

This clone has only a few counts. This CDR3 is also generated by other DNA sequences in the sample. The J gene is TRBJ1-1, the V gene TRBV7-9; tentative D call: TRBD1 (5 bases). Trimming removed 5 bases at V and 4 bases at J, with 8 bases between. CDR1 is SEHNR and CDR2 is FQNEAQ in the germline V gene (reference sequence). The CDR3 runs to 12 residues. CDR3 residues: CASSPGVTEAFF. The CDR3 DNA reads as TGTGCCAGCAGCCCGGGGGTCACTGAAGCTTTCTTT. The full variable domain, with the rest looked up from reference TRBV7-9 and TRBJ1-1, is DTGVSQNPRHKITKRGQNVTFRCDPISEHNRLYWYRQTLGQGPEFLTYFQNEAQLEKSRLLSDRFSAERPKGSFSTLEIQRTEQGDSAMYLCASSPGVTEAFFGQGTRLTVV.

The V call is TRBV28, the J call TRBJ2-1; TRBD2 agrees at 7 bases. CDR1 is MDHEN and CDR2 is SYDVKM in the germline V gene. The CDR3 extends over 18 amino acids. With 2 bases clipped from V and 3 bases from J, the junction kept 13 bases outside the gene matches. The CDR3 sequence is CASSLPWRWAGDYNEQFF. The CDR3 DNA is TGTGCCAGCAGTTTACCCTGGCGTTGGGCGGGAGACTACAATGAGCAGTTCTTC.

The CDR3 region is CASSPTGANTEAFF. In DNA, the CDR3 is TGTGCCAGCAGCCCAACAGGGGCTAACACTGAAGCTTTCTTT. The chain is built from TRBV5-6 and TRBJ1-1; 7 bases are shared with TRBD1. CDR1 SGHDT and CDR2 YYEEEE come from the germline V gene. CDR3 length equals 14 residues. Trimming at V came to 4 bases and at J to 2 bases, leaving 5 bases not matched to a gene.

The chain recombines TRBV27 with TRBJ1-5; TRBD1 might be the D (6 bases). Trimming removed 7 bases at V and 5 bases at J, with 15 bases between. CDR1 is MNHEY and CDR2 is SMNVEV in the germline V gene (reference sequence). This CDR3 region has 14 residues. Here the CDR3 reads CASKLDRNHQPQHF. The CDR3 DNA is TGTGCCAGCAAACTCGACAGGAATCATCAGCCCCAGCATTTT.

This chain links TRBV30 with TRBJ1-3; no reliable D call. Germline loops: CDR1 GTSNPN, CDR2 SVGIG (reference sequence). The CDR3 extends over 14 amino acids. Trimming cost V 2 bases and J 0 bases, with 8 bases left between them. This CDR3 is CAWSHGDSGNTIYF. The CDR3, as DNA: TGTGCCTGGAGTCACGGAGACTCTGGAAACACCATATATTTT.

This chain joins TRBV30 and TRBJ1-5; tentatively, D is TRBD1 (5 bases). The CDR3 contains 11 residues. V was pared by 7 bases and J by 7 bases, with 11 bases between. The germline V gene has CDR1 GTSNPN and CDR2 SVGIG (reference sequence). The chain's CDR3 is CAFNQGQPQHF. The CDR3 region has the DNA TGTGCCTTTAACCAGGGACAGCCCCAGCATTTT.

This chain joins TRBV6-1 and TRBJ2-7, with 8 bases identical to TRBD1. The ends lost 0 bases at V and 12 bases at J; junction bases unmatched: 4. The CDR3 sequence is 12 residues long. Germline CDR1 is MNHNS and CDR2 is SASEGT. CDR3 sequence: CASSEAADRGYF. For the CDR3, the DNA is TGTGCCAGCAGTGAAGCCGCCGACAGGGGGTACTTC.

The V gene is TRBV7-9, the J gene TRBJ1-2; D is unclear. With 5 bases removed from V and 2 bases from J, the gap between germline ends came to 12 bases. CDR1 and CDR2 (germline): SEHNR, FQNEAQ (reference sequence). The CDR3 is 14 residues long. CDR3 sequence (DNA): TGTGCCAGCAGCCACCCCAACATAAACTATGGCTACACCTTC. Encoded protein: CASSHPNINYGYTF. Using reference TRBV7-9 and TRBJ1-2 for the parts outside the CDR3, the full variable domain is DTGVSQNPRHKITKRGQNVTFRCDPISEHNRLYWYRQTLGQGPEFLTYFQNEAQLEKSRLLSDRFSAERPKGSFSTLEIQRTEQGDSAMYLCASSHPNINYGYTFGSGTRLTVV.